One and the same sample provided the 5 T cell receptor beta chains below, sequenced in a study of blood T cell repertoires in COVID-19. Method: immunoSEQ multiplex PCR; TCRdb's copy keeps in-frame clones and lacks some. The table lists 100,000 or so clones, 90% to 95% of them singletons, with 15% to 20% in the top ten. The sample was peripheral blood. The source is a man in his fifties with acute or convalescent COVID-19.

The genes are TRBV7-2 and TRBJ1-1; D might be TRBD1 (5 bases). Germline V gene data show CDR1 as SGHTA and CDR2 as FQGNSA. This CDR3 region has 14 residues. The V end was cut by 2 bases, the J end by 1 base, with 8 bases between. The CDR3: CASSLRDWNTEAFF. The CDR3 DNA reads TGTGCCAGCAGCTTACGGGACTGGAACACTGAAGCTTTCTTT.

This clone came up once. The rearrangement links TRBV7-2 to TRBJ2-2; the D gene is possibly TRBD1 (6 bases). The CDR3 length is 16 residues. V gave up 3 bases and J gave up 1 base, with 12 bases separating them. Germline V gives CDR1 SGHTA, CDR2 FQGNSA. DNA of the CDR3: TGTGCCAGCAGCTTCGACAGGATGGGGAACACCGGGGAGCTGTTTTTT. Amino acids: CASSFDRMGNTGELFF.

This chain connects TRBV3-1 (or the pseudogene TRBV3-2) to TRBJ1-5; D ambiguous. The germline V gene has CDR1 LGHDT and CDR2 YNNKEL (reference sequence). V was cut by 0 bases and J by 5 bases, with 14 bases left in between. The CDR3 contains 16 residues. CDR3 loop: CASSQDPAGKHQPQHF. CDR3 bases: TGTGCCAGCAGCCAAGATCCGGCAGGCAAACATCAGCCCCAGCATTTT.

The V and J genes are TRBV5-1 and TRBJ1-4; 9 bases line up with TRBD1. Germline CDR1 SGHRS, CDR2 YFSETQ. This CDR3 region has 14 residues. The V segment lost 3 bases and the J segment 6 bases; nucleotides outside the gene matches: 3. CDR3 sequence: CASSYRDRDEKLFF. CDR3 sequence (DNA): TGCGCCAGCAGCTACCGGGACAGGGATGAAAAACTGTTTTTT.

This CDR3 reads CSVPTLAGVQETQYF. CDR3 DNA: TGCAGCGTGCCCACTCTAGCGGGGGTCCAAGAGACCCAGTACTTC. The rearrangement joins TRBV29-1 to TRBJ2-5, with 10 bases lining up with TRBD2. This CDR3 has 15 amino acids. Trimming removed 6 bases from V and 1 base from J; junction bases left unmatched: 8. Germline V gene lookup returns CDR1 SQVTM and CDR2 ANQGSEA.